These 2 T cell receptor beta chains originate from one sample sequenced in a study of identical twins. TCRdb reprocessed the 5' RACE reads with MiXCR, giving one entry per CDR3 protein. The sample has some 230,000 distinct CDR3 sequences; 5% to 7% are singletons. These data were also reused for a study on T cells expressing NK-cell markers.

The sample consisted of CD8+ T cells sorted from blood. These receptors came from a woman aged 18 to 35 in good health.

This clonotype was seen ten or more times. The V gene is TRBV15, the J gene TRBJ1-3, with D maybe TRBD1 (6 bases). In germline, CDR1 is LNHNV, CDR2 YYDKDF (reference sequence). The V gene lost 5 bases and the J gene lost 0 bases, with 14 bases spanning the gap. The CDR3 has 16 amino acids. The CDR3 DNA reads as TGTGCCACCAGCCGTCGCACAGGGATCTCTGGAAACACCATATATTTT. This encodes CATSRRTGISGNTIYF. Variable domain in full (rest from reference TRBV15 and TRBJ1-3): DAMVIQNPRYQVTQFGKPVTLSCSQTLNHNVMYWYQQKSSQAPKLLFHYYDKDFNNEADTPDNFQSRRPNTSFCFLDIRSPGLGDTAMYLCATSRRTGISGNTIYFGEGSWLTVV.

This clonotype was picked up many times. The chain uses TRBV7-2 and TRBJ2-7; 8 bases align to TRBD2. Germline loops: CDR1 SGHTA, CDR2 FQGNSA. V gave up 1 base and J gave up 7 bases; unmatched junction bases: 9. CDR3 length equals 15 residues. The CDR3 region has the DNA TGTGCCAGCAGCTTAGAGAGCGGGAGAAGGGAAGAGCAGTACTTC. Its protein is CASSLESGRREEQYF. Combining the CDR3 with reference TRBV7-2 and TRBJ2-7 gives the whole variable domain GAGVSQSPSNKVTEKGKDVELRCDPISGHTALYWYRQSLGQGLEFLIYFQGNSAPDKSGLPSDRFSAERTGGSVSTLTIQRTQQEDSAVYLCASSLESGRREEQYFGPGTRLTVT.